A selection of T cell receptor beta chains follows, all from one sample in a study of T cell changes during pregnancy in multiple sclerosis. Sequenced by immunoSEQ multiplex PCR; TCRdb stores in-frame clones only, minus some. The data show 32,000 or so clones, with over 85% seen just once and less than 6% held by the top ten. Here the sequenced sample was CD8+ T cells from peripheral blood mononuclear cells, taken in the first trimester of pregnancy. These receptors originate from a female donor with multiple sclerosis, enrolled in a pregnancy study. Each CDR3 is given with its conserved first and last residue. Each record gives: V gene, J gene, D gene, clone size, CDR3 DNA, CDR3 protein. A D gene is named only where the DNA matches it firmly. Size values are once, few and many counts, or a class for expanded clones, and some rows have none.

>TRBV14|TRBJ2-1|NA|NA
TGTGCCAGCAGCCAAGTCTGGTACGGGATCTACAATGAGCAGTTCTTC
CASSQVWYGIYNEQFF
>TRBV7-3|TRBJ2-1|NA|medium-sized
TGTGCCAGCAGCGAGCTAGGAGGCTCCTACAATGAGCAGTTCTTC
CASSELGGSYNEQFF
>TRBV19|TRBJ1-2|TRBD1|NA
TGTGCCAGTAGTGCGGACAGGGAGCGGGACTATGGCTACACCTTC
CASSADRERDYGYTF
>TRBV4-1|TRBJ2-7|TRBD1|NA
TGCGCCAGCAGCCAAGACCAATACGGGACAGGGTCCTACGAGCAGTACTTC
CASSQDQYGTGSYEQYF
>TRBV2|TRBJ1-4|TRBD1|once
TGTGCCAGCACCCTGGACAGGGGGCTAGGTGAAAAACTGTTTTTT
CASTLDRGLGEKLFF
>TRBV9|TRBJ2-7|TRBD1|many
TGTGCCAGCAGCCATGGGGACAGCTACGAGCAGTACTTC
CASSHGDSYEQYF
>TRBV6-1|TRBJ2-1|NA|NA
TGTGCCAGCAGTGAATCGTTCTCCTACAATGAGCAGTTCTTC
CASSESFSYNEQFF
>TRBV9|TRBJ2-5|NA|NA
TGTGCCAGCAGCGTTTTTACGGACAACCAAGAGACCCAGTACTTC
CASSVFTDNQETQYF
>TRBV5-6|TRBJ2-7|TRBD2|NA
TGTGCCAGCAGCGCAACAACTAGCGGGAAGTCCTACGAGCAGTACTTC
CASSATTSGKSYEQYF
>TRBV7-9|TRBJ2-7|NA|NA
TGTGCCAGCAGCCCAAACAGGGATGGGGGCTACGAGCAGTACTTC
CASSPNRDGGYEQYF
>TRBV5-4|TRBJ2-1|TRBD2|NA
TGTGCCAGCAGCTTGGATGCCTTAGCGGGAGCACCCTACAATGAGCAGTTCTTC
CASSLDALAGAPYNEQFF
>TRBV23-1|TRBJ2-4|NA|NA
TGCGCCAGCAGTAAGCACGCGGTTACATCGAGTCAAAACATTCAGTACTTC
CASSKHAVTSSQNIQYF
>TRBV9|TRBJ2-7|TRBD1|NA
TGTGCCAGCAGCGTAACGCCAGACAGGGTCAACGAGCAGTACTTC
CASSVTPDRVNEQYF
>TRBV9|TRBJ2-7|NA|NA
TGTGCCAGCAGCGTAAGCGGGCTTTATTACGAGCAGTACTTC
CASSVSGLYYEQYF
>TRBV14|TRBJ2-1|NA|NA
TGTGCCAGCAGCCAAGACCAGATCTCCTACAATGAGCAGTTCTTC
CASSQDQISYNEQFF
>TRBV18|TRBJ2-1|TRBD1|NA
TGTGCCAGCTCATCACGACAGGGCTCCTACAATGAGCAGTTCTTC
CASSSRQGSYNEQFF
>TRBV25-1|TRBJ2-7|NA|NA
TGTGCCAGCAGTGAGGGGAGTACCTACGAGCAGTACTTC
CASSEGSTYEQYF
>TRBV28|TRBJ1-4|NA|NA
TGTGCCAGCAGTTTATGGGAGGAATCGGCTAAGGGCAGTAATGAAAAACTGTTTTTT
CASSLWEESAKGSNEKLFF
>TRBV5-1|TRBJ2-7|TRBD1|NA
TGCGCCAGCAGCTTAGGGACAGGGTACGAGCAGTACTTC
CASSLGTGYEQYF
>TRBV11-2|TRBJ2-3|TRBD2|many
TGTGCCAGCAGCTTCTGGTGGACTAGCGGGAGGACCCTCACAGATACGCAGTATTTT
CASSFWWTSGRTLTDTQYF
>TRBV7-2|TRBJ2-1|NA|NA
TGTGCCAGCACCCTAGACTACAATGAGCAGTTCTTC
CASTLDYNEQFF
>TRBV6-5|TRBJ2-1|TRBD2|NA
TGTGCCAGCACCCCGCAGGGCGGGAGGTGGGATGAGCAGTTCTTC
CASTPQGGRWDEQFF
>TRBV7-9|TRBJ1-2|NA|once
TGTGCCAGCCCTTCAGCGGCTGGCTACACCTTC
CASPSAAGYTF
>TRBV9|TRBJ2-3|TRBD2|NA
TGTGCCAGCACTACAGGGCAGCGGGAGGACACAGATACGCAGTATTTT
CASTTGQREDTDTQYF
>TRBV4-1|TRBJ2-1|NA|NA
TGCGCCAGCAGCCAAGTTCCATACAATGAGCAGTTCTTC
CASSQVPYNEQFF
>TRBV19|TRBJ1-2|NA|NA
TGTGCCAGTAGTATGGACACGACCTATGGCTACACCTTC
CASSMDTTYGYTF
>TRBV19|TRBJ2-2|NA|NA
TGTGCCAGTAGTATCCTTGGGCCGGGGGAGCTGTTTTTT
CASSILGPGELFF
>TRBV19|TRBJ2-5|NA|once
TGTGCCAGTAGTATATTACAGGGTTCGGAATTCCAAGAGACCCAGTACTTC
CASSILQGSEFQETQYF
>TRBV4-1|TRBJ2-1|TRBD1|NA
TGCGCCAGCAGCGCGCAACCGGGACAGGGGAAATTCTTC
CASSAQPGQGKFF
>TRBV5-6|TRBJ2-6|NA|NA
TGTGCCAGCAGCTGGGGACAAGCCCTGCCGGTCCTGACTTTC
CASSWGQALPVLTF
>TRBV27|TRBJ1-2|TRBD1|NA
TGTGCCAGCACCCCCTCTATGGGGACAGGGTGGGGCTACACCTTC
CASTPSMGTGWGYTF
>TRBV5-1|TRBJ2-2|TRBD1|NA
TGCGCCAGCAGCGGAGACCGGGACAGAGTGAACACCGGGGAGCTGTTTTTT
CASSGDRDRVNTGELFF
>TRBV5-1|TRBJ2-7|NA|once
TGCGCCAGCAGCTTGGGCGGAGAGCACTACGAGCAGTACTTC
CASSLGGEHYEQYF
>TRBV19|TRBJ1-1|TRBD1|NA
TGTGCCAGTAGCCCGACAGGGGGTCGGCACACTGAAGCTTTCTTT
CASSPTGGRHTEAFF
>TRBV28|TRBJ2-7|NA|NA
TGTGCCAGCAGGACCCCAGGAGGTGTCGGGTACGAGCAGTACTTC
CASRTPGGVGYEQYF
>TRBV7-2|TRBJ2-4|TRBD2|NA
TGTGCCAGCAGCTTAGCGGGCGGGGGGTTTAGAGCCAAAAACATTCAGTACTTC
CASSLAGGGFRAKNIQYF
>TRBV7-9|TRBJ2-7|NA|NA
TGTGCCAGCAGTTGGGACTTACTCTACGAGCAGTACTTC
CASSWDLLYEQYF
>TRBV6-1|TRBJ1-1|NA|NA
TGTGCCAGCAGTGATCTGTCGAACACTGAAGCTTTCTTT
CASSDLSNTEAFF
>TRBV27|TRBJ2-5|NA|NA
TGTGCCAGCAGGCCCACGGGGGGCGGAGAGACCCAGTACTTC
CASRPTGGGETQYF
>TRBV28|TRBJ1-5|NA|once
TGTGCCAGCAGTTTTGGATTGGGGCGCCAAAATACTATAGGCGATCAGCCCCAGCATTTT
CASSFGLGRQNTIGDQPQHF
>TRBV4-2|TRBJ2-6|NA|NA
TGTGCCAGCAGCAACTTGATGGCTGGGGCCAACGTCCTGACTTTC
CASSNLMAGANVLTF
>TRBV27|TRBJ1-2|TRBD1|NA
TGTGCCAGCAGTCCCGCGGGACAGGGGGCCAGCGGCTACACCTTC
CASSPAGQGASGYTF
>TRBV6-5|TRBJ2-7|NA|NA
TGTGCCAGCAGTTACTCAGGGGGAGACTCCTACGAGCAGTACTTC
CASSYSGGDSYEQYF
>TRBV28|TRBJ1-1|TRBD1|NA
TGTGCCAGCAGTGGCCCGGGACAGGGGTCAGCTTTCTTT
CASSGPGQGSAFF
>TRBV10-1|TRBJ2-1|TRBD2|NA
TGCGCCAGCAGTGATCACTTTTCGGTAGCGGGAGCCAACAATGAGCAGTTCTTC
CASSDHFSVAGANNEQFF
>TRBV4-3|TRBJ1-1|NA|NA
TGCGCCAGCAGCCAAGATCTCGCCAGGAACACTGAAGCTTTCTTT
CASSQDLARNTEAFF
>TRBV7-9|TRBJ2-7|NA|NA
TGTGCCAGCAGCTCCCTGTCAGGTGGCTACGAGCAGTACTTC
CASSSLSGGYEQYF
>TRBV4-1|TRBJ1-5|NA|NA
TGCGCCAGCAGTCTAACAGGGCAGGGTCAGCCCCAGCATTTT
CASSLTGQGQPQHF
>TRBV9|TRBJ1-5|NA|NA
TGTGCCAGCAGCCCCTACGGGACTAGCGGGAGGTCGGGGCCCCAGCATTTT
CASSPYGTSGRSGPQHF
>TRBV6-1|TRBJ2-1|TRBD2|once
TGTGCCAGCAGTGTCAGGACTAGCGGGAGTGATGAGCAGTTCTTC
CASSVRTSGSDEQFF
>TRBV10-3|TRBJ2-3|TRBD2|NA
TGTGCCATCAGTGACGGACTAGCGGGAGAGACAGATACGCAGTATTTT
CAISDGLAGETDTQYF
>TRBV6-1|TRBJ2-7|TRBD2|NA
TGTGCCAGCAGTGCACCTCTAGCGGGAGTATCCGAGCAGTACTTC
CASSAPLAGVSEQYF